This T cell receptor (beta chain) was observed in a study of PD-1 blockade in classical Hodgkin lymphoma. For the study at large: Intravenous nivolumab at 3 mg/kg was given to patients every 2 weeks. Study-level findings and limits: TCR diversity at baseline was reported to be reduced in newly diagnosed patients relative to healthy donors. Whereas CD4+ TCR diversity had risen significantly by C4D1, CD8+ TCR diversity had not.

Assay: immunoSEQ multiplex PCR; the TCRdb copy retains only in-frame clones and omits some. The sample consists of just under 20,000 clones, roughly 80% of them appearing once. Time point in this sample: cycle 4 day 1 (C4D1), after less than seven weeks of nivolumab. Every single patient, without exception, relapsed after autologous stem cell transplantation, and brentuximab vedotin exposure varied. The CD4+ T cells used were purified from thawed PBMCs through magnetic negative selection. Classifying best responses yielded complete response, partial response or progressive disease. In the case of this clone: Antigen specificity is unknown.

There are 12 residues in the CDR3. V lost 2 bases, J lost 4 bases, and 6 bases lay in between. The V gene's germline CDR1 is ENHRY and CDR2 SYGVKD. Sequenced here: CD4+ T cells from blood, sampled before the fourth cycle of nivolumab. The chain links TRBV10-3 to TRBJ2-7; no reliable D call. The receptor comes from a human donor with classical Hodgkin lymphoma. This CDR3 is CAISETGYEQYF. The CDR3 DNA follows: TGTGCCATCAGTGAGACCGGTTACGAGCAGTACTTC.